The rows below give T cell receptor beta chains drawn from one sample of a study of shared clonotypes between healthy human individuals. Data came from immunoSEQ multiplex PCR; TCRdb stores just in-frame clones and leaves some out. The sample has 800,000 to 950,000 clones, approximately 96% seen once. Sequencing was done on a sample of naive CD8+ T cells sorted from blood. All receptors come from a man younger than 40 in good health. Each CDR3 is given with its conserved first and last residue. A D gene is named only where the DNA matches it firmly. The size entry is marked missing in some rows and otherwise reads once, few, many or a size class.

TGTGCCAGCAGTGAAGGACTCCTGAACACCGGGGAGCTGTTTTTT	CASSEGLLNTGELFF	15	.	TRBV2	TRBJ2-2	.
TGCGCCAGCAGCTTGGCCGTAACAGGGCAAGAGACCCAGTACTTC	CASSLAVTGQETQYF	15	.	TRBV5-1	TRBJ2-5	.
TGTGCCAGCAGCTTAGATCCTGTACGGGAGCAGTACTTC	CASSLDPVREQYF	13	.	TRBV5-6	TRBJ2-7	.
TGTGCCAGCAGTGCCAACAGCTACGAGCAGTACTTC	CASSANSYEQYF	12	.	TRBV6-1	TRBJ2-7	.
TGTGCCATCAGGGGACAGGGGGGCAACACTGAAGCTTTCTTT	CAIRGQGGNTEAFF	14	TRBD1	TRBV10-3	TRBJ1-1	.
TGTGCCAGCGGCGGGGGGAACACTGAAGCTTTCTTT	CASGGGNTEAFF	12	.	TRBV9	TRBJ1-1	.
TGTGCCAGCAACCCGCGCACCTCCCTAGCGGGAGGAGTTAATGCTGACAATGAGCAGTTCTTC	CASNPRTSLAGGVNADNEQFF	21	TRBD2	TRBV28	TRBJ2-1	.
TGTGCCAGCAGCGTAGAATCTGCGGGGAACACAGATACGCAGTATTTT	CASSVESAGNTDTQYF	16	.	TRBV9	TRBJ2-3	.
TGTGCCAGCAGCCACGGGTCTGGGTACGAGCAGTACTTC	CASSHGSGYEQYF	13	.	TRBV13	TRBJ2-7	.
TGTGCCAGCAGCTTAGGTCTGATGGGGGAGGAGACCCAGTACTTC	CASSLGLMGEETQYF	15	.	TRBV7-2	TRBJ2-5	.
TGTGCCAGCAGTTACTCGGTAGCGGATACGCAGTATTTT	CASSYSVADTQYF	13	.	TRBV6-5	TRBJ2-3	.
TGCGCCAGCAGCCAAGGAGTCAATCAGCCCCAGCATTTT	CASSQGVNQPQHF	13	.	TRBV4-1	TRBJ1-5	.
TGTGCCAGCAGTGGGCGGGATAGCAATCAGCCCCAGCATTTT	CASSGRDSNQPQHF	14	.	TRBV2	TRBJ1-5	.
TGTGCCAGCAGTTTATCCCTCCACGGGGGCGTACCGTTCAGCTCCTACGAGCAGTACTTC	CASSLSLHGGVPFSSYEQYF	20	.	TRBV28	TRBJ2-7	once
TGCGCCAGCAGCTTAGGGAACCTTTACGAGCAGTACTTC	CASSLGNLYEQYF	13	.	TRBV5-1	TRBJ2-7	.
TGTGCCAGCAGCTTGAGTGCTCTAGCGCGGACCTACGAGCAGTACTTC	CASSLSALARTYEQYF	16	.	TRBV5-6	TRBJ2-7	.
TGTGCCAGCAGCCGCGGACTAGGAATCTCCAATGAGCAGTTCTTC	CASSRGLGISNEQFF	15	TRBD2	TRBV7-9	TRBJ2-1	.
TGTGCCGGGCGGGACGGCAGCAGCTACGAGCAGTACTTC	CAGRDGSSYEQYF	13	.	TRBV5-8	TRBJ2-7	.
TGTGCCAGCAGGGAGGACATTTTTAATCAGCCCCAGCATTTT	CASREDIFNQPQHF	14	.	TRBV6-1	TRBJ1-5	once
TGTGCCAGCAGTTTAACTGACCTTCTTGCGGACCCCTTCAATGAGCAGTTCTTC	CASSLTDLLADPFNEQFF	18	.	TRBV27	TRBJ2-1	.
TGTGCCAGCAGCCAAGACCCTTATCAGCCCCAGCATTTT	CASSQDPYQPQHF	13	.	TRBV14	TRBJ1-5	.
TGTGCCAGCAGCTACGTTCAGGGGTTCGGCTCCTACAATGAGCAGTTCTTC	CASSYVQGFGSYNEQFF	17	.	TRBV5-6	TRBJ2-1	.
TGTGCCAGCAGCTTAGATACTTCAGGCCATGCATTTGAAGCTTTCTTT	CASSLDTSGHAFEAFF	16	.	TRBV11-2	TRBJ1-1	.
TGCAGCGTTACACGGGACGAGCCTCTCGAGCAGTACTTC	CSVTRDEPLEQYF	13	.	TRBV29-1	TRBJ2-7	.
TGTGCCAGCGTACAAGGCACCGGGGAGCTGTTTTTT	CASVQGTGELFF	12	.	TRBV2	TRBJ2-2	.
TGTGCCAGCCTAGGGATGCAAGGGGAGCTGTTTTTT	CASLGMQGELFF	12	.	TRBV28	TRBJ2-2	.
TGTGCCAGCAGCCCGGCAGGGGGCACTGAAGCTTTCTTT	CASSPAGGTEAFF	13	TRBD1	TRBV5-5	TRBJ1-1	.
TGTGCCAGCAGTTTACACCGGGTCCCTGAGTACTTC	CASSLHRVPEYF	12	.	TRBV28	TRBJ2-7	.
TGTGCCAGCAGGCCGGGACAGGGAAATCAGCCCCAGCATTTT	CASRPGQGNQPQHF	14	TRBD1	TRBV28	TRBJ1-5	.
TGTGCCAGCCGGTTTTTAGGGGGCTATGGCTACACCTTC	CASRFLGGYGYTF	13	.	TRBV7-9	TRBJ1-2	.
TGTGCCAGCTTTTGGGGCTCTGAAGCTTTCTTT	CASFWGSEAFF	11	.	TRBV11-2	TRBJ1-1	.
TGTGCCAGCAGCTCCTCTTTGAGCCCTAGAGGTGAGCAGTTCTTC	CASSSSLSPRGEQFF	15	.	TRBV9	TRBJ2-1	.
TGCGCCAGCAGCCAAGGACTAGCGGCCCCCTACGAGCAGTACTTC	CASSQGLAAPYEQYF	15	TRBD2	TRBV4-3	TRBJ2-7	.
TGTGCCAGCAGCCACCAAACCGTCAGGGACGAGCAGTACTTC	CASSHQTVRDEQYF	14	.	TRBV7-8	TRBJ2-7	.
TGCGCCAGCAGTGATCCCGGACAGATCCAAGAGACCCAGTACTTC	CASSDPGQIQETQYF	15	.	TRBV5-1	TRBJ2-5	.
TGTGCCAGCAGCGTAGTACTAGCGGGATACAATGAGCAGTTCTTC	CASSVVLAGYNEQFF	15	TRBD2	TRBV9	TRBJ2-1	.
TGCGCCAGCAGGCCCCTCCCGGGACCCACCACCGGGGAGCTGTTTTTT	CASRPLPGPTTGELFF	16	.	TRBV4-1	TRBJ2-2	.
TGTGCCAGCAGTGACTCGGGACTAGCAGCCGGGGAGCTGTTTTTT	CASSDSGLAAGELFF	15	TRBD2	TRBV6-1	TRBJ2-2	.
TGCAGCGTTGAGGGGACTAGCAGGGAAGGCGAGCAGTACTTC	CSVEGTSREGEQYF	14	TRBD2	TRBV29-1	TRBJ2-7	once
TGTGCCAGCAGCTTAGCCGATTTCGGGACAGGGGCCTACGAGCAGTACTTC	CASSLADFGTGAYEQYF	17	TRBD1	TRBV7-9	TRBJ2-7	.
TGTGCCAGCAGTCAAACAGGACAGGGGGCCGAAAGAGGGGAAGAGACCCAGTACTTC	CASSQTGQGAERGEETQYF	19	TRBD1	TRBV6-8	TRBJ2-5	.
TGTGCCAGCAGCCCCCGGCAGGGGAGCTCCTACGAGCAGTACTTC	CASSPRQGSSYEQYF	15	.	TRBV4-2	TRBJ2-7	.
TGTGCCAGCAGCTCCGGGACAGAAATATTCTCTGGAAACACCATATATTTT	CASSSGTEIFSGNTIYF	17	TRBD1	TRBV5-6	TRBJ1-3	once
TGTGCCAGCAGTATACTAACTAGCGGGGGCTCCTACGAGCAGTACTTC	CASSILTSGGSYEQYF	16	TRBD2	TRBV27	TRBJ2-7	.
TGTGCCAGCAGTTTCGGTGGCACAGATACGCAGTATTTT	CASSFGGTDTQYF	13	.	TRBV27	TRBJ2-3	.
TGTGCCAGCAGCCCCCCAAATGTCGGACAAGAGACCCAGTACTTC	CASSPPNVGQETQYF	15	.	TRBV9	TRBJ2-5	.
TGTGCCAGCAGCAAACGGGCCGCGAACCTCTTATCTGGGGCCAACGTCCTGACTTTC	CASSKRAANLLSGANVLTF	19	.	TRBV11-2	TRBJ2-6	.
TGTGCCAGCAGTTTACTATCAGGGATGGTTCAGCCCCAGCATTTT	CASSLLSGMVQPQHF	15	.	TRBV7-8	TRBJ1-5	.
TGTGCCATCAGTGAGTCAGATACAGGGGTGGTCGGGCAGTACTTC	CAISESDTGVVGQYF	15	TRBD1	TRBV10-3	TRBJ2-7	once
TGCGCCAGCAGCTTTCGTGCAGGGGCTGTGAGTGAAGCTTTCTTT	CASSFRAGAVSEAFF	15	.	TRBV5-1	TRBJ1-1	.
TGCGCCAGCAGCTTGGTCGGGGTCGGAAATGAAAAACTGTTTTTT	CASSLVGVGNEKLFF	15	.	TRBV5-1	TRBJ1-4	once
TGTGCCAGCACCCCTAGCGATACGCAGTATTTT	CASTPSDTQYF	11	.	TRBV2	TRBJ2-3	.
TGTGCCAGCAGCGTAGGAGGGACTAGCGGCTCCTACGAGCAGTACTTC	CASSVGGTSGSYEQYF	16	TRBD2	TRBV9	TRBJ2-7	.
TGTGCCAGCAGCCCTCCGGGACTAGCGGCTCCTAAGGAGCAGTTCTTC	CASSPPGLAAPKEQFF	16	TRBD2	TRBV11-2	TRBJ2-1	.
TGTGCCAGCAGCCCCGGGACTAGCGGGAGCGATACGCAGTATTTT	CASSPGTSGSDTQYF	15	TRBD2	TRBV5-8	TRBJ2-3	.
TGTGCCAGCAGCCAATTTAGCGACAATGAGCAGTTCTTC	CASSQFSDNEQFF	13	.	TRBV7-9	TRBJ2-1	once
TGCGCCAGCAGCCAAGTAGCGGGAGTTGGCAATGAGCAGTTCTTC	CASSQVAGVGNEQFF	15	TRBD2	TRBV4-1	TRBJ2-1	.